These 30 T cell receptor beta chains were all obtained from the same sample, sequenced in a study of Graves' ophthalmopathy and Graves' hyperthyroidism. Amplified TCR beta CDR3 regions were obtained using RNA transcripts as template. First-round RT-PCR relied on HTBI primers, and a second-round multiplex PCR came next. TCRdb fed the multiplex PCR reads into MiXCR, producing one record per CDR3 protein. The sample has some 400,000 distinct CDR3 sequences; 15% to 20% are singletons. The sequencing input was peripheral blood. These receptors were collected from a woman between 18 and 29 years old with Graves' ophthalmopathy.

V and J are TRBV7-9 and TRBJ2-5; perhaps TRBD1 as D (6 bases). The CDR3 is 12 residues long. CDR1 and CDR2 from the germline V gene are SEHNR and FQNEAQ (reference sequence). V gave up 6 bases and J gave up 3 bases, with 8 bases separating them. The DNA of the CDR3 is TGTGCCAGCAGACGGACAGAAGAGACCCAGTACTTC. Translated, it gives CASRRTEETQYF.

This clonotype was counted many times. The rearrangement uses TRBV12-3 or TRBV12-4 and TRBJ2-7; the D is unclear. The CDR3 consists of 15 residues. V lost 1 base and J 3 bases, leaving 13 bases between the germline ends. The CDR3: CASSLVGSAVYEQYF. The CDR3 bases are TGTGCCAGCAGTTTAGTAGGCAGCGCCGTCTACGAGCAGTACTTC.

This clonotype occurred many times. This chain uses TRBV20-1 with TRBJ1-1; D gene unclear. Germline lookup yields CDR1 DFQATT and CDR2 SNEGSKA (reference sequence). The ends were cut back, 5 bases at V and 11 bases at J, with 18 bases in the middle. This CDR3 region has 12 residues. CDR3: CSAGKVGNKAFF. Written as DNA, the CDR3 is TGCAGTGCTGGAAAGGTTGGGAACAAGGCTTTCTTT.

This clonotype was picked up many times. J is TRBJ2-5 and V is TRBV7-2; possibly TRBD1 for D (5 bases). Between the trimmed V and J ends, which lost 4 bases and 0 bases, there was a span of 12 bases. CDR1 is SGHTA and CDR2 is FQGNSA in the germline V gene. The CDR3 contains 15 residues. CDR3 nucleotides: TGTGCCAGCAGCTCAAGGGCGACAGACCAAGAGACCCAGTACTTC. Translated: CASSSRATDQETQYF.

About this clonotype itself: A much larger clone differs by one base, so this may be a read error. The conserved closing phenylalanine or tryptophan is absent in this CDR3, likely reflecting a read error. V gene TRBV29-1 combines with J gene TRBJ1-1; D unresolved. Germline V gene data show CDR1 as SQVTM and CDR2 as ANQGSEA. The V gene lost 6 bases and the J gene lost 4 bases, with 15 bases spanning the gap. The CDR3 is 13 residues long. The CDR3 reads CSVSSGEGTEAFY. CDR3 DNA sequence: TGCAGCGTCTCGAGCGGGGAAGGCACTGAAGCTTTCTAT.

This clonotype was seen at least ten times. The gene calls are TRBV27 and TRBJ1-2; D is possibly TRBD1 (5 bases). V lost 10 bases to trimming and J lost 0 bases, with 12 bases between them. This CDR3 is 13 amino acids long. CDR1 MNHEY and CDR2 SMNVEV come from the germline V gene (reference sequence). CDR3 amino acids: CATSVGANYGYTF. CDR3 DNA: TGTGCCACCTCGGTGGGGGCTAACTATGGCTACACCTTC.

The chain couples TRBV14 to TRBJ1-6; D remains unclear. CDR3 length equals 14 residues. The V and J ends lost 0 bases and 11 bases respectively, with 11 bases between them. Germline-derived CDR1 and CDR2 are SGHDN and FVKESK. This CDR3 is CASSQDLEGTPLHF. CDR3 DNA sequence: TGTGCCAGCAGCCAAGATCTTGAGGGAACACCCCTCCACTTT.

This clonotype was detected many times. The V and J genes are TRBV12-5 and TRBJ1-1, with 9 nucleotides matching TRBD1. CDR3 length: 16 amino acids. CDR1 and CDR2 (germline): LGHNT, FRNRAP. The V segment lost 5 bases and the J segment 1 base; nucleotides outside the gene matches: 8. Here the CDR3 reads CASGPGQGSGNTEAFF. CDR3 bases: TGTGCTAGTGGTCCGGGACAGGGTTCGGGGAACACTGAAGCTTTCTTT.

This clonotype was detected ten times or more. This chain uses TRBV11-1 with TRBJ2-7; 10 positions match TRBD2. The CDR3 length is 15 residues. The J segment lost 2 bases and the V segment lost 5 bases, leaving 6 bases of the junction unmatched. The V gene's germline CDR1 is SGHAT and CDR2 FQDESV (reference sequence). Here the CDR3 reads CASSQPSGGAYEQYF. For the CDR3, the DNA is TGTGCCAGCAGCCAACCCAGCGGGGGGGCCTACGAGCAGTACTTC.

This chain links TRBV20-1 with TRBJ2-7; TRBD2 aligns across 9 bases. V dropped 0 bases and J dropped 4; count of bases not matched to a gene: 4. The germline CDR1 and CDR2 sequences are DFQATT and SNEGSKA (reference sequence). The CDR3 is made up of 14 amino acids. CDR3 sequence reads: CSARDPTSGYEQYF. DNA for the CDR3: TGCAGTGCTAGAGATCCGACTAGCGGTTACGAGCAGTACTTC.

The table lists this clonotype with many counts. J is TRBJ1-1 and V is TRBV29-1, with a tentative D call TRBD1 (6 bases). Germline V lookup: CDR1 SQVTM, CDR2 ANQGSEA. V lost 0 bases to trimming and J lost 0 bases, with 11 bases between them. The CDR3 spans 15 residues. The DNA of the CDR3 is TGCAGCGTTGAAGACAGGGGCCCATTGAACACTGAAGCTTTCTTT. Its translation: CSVEDRGPLNTEAFF.

Ten or more counts support this clonotype. The chain carries TRBV6-2 or TRBV6-3 and TRBJ1-1; 8 bases agree with TRBD1. The CDR3 loop spans 12 amino acids. V lost 5 bases, J lost 7 bases, and 3 bases stayed unmatched. CDR1 and CDR2 from the germline V gene are MNHEY and SVGEGT. DNA for the CDR3: TGTGCCAGCAGTCGGACAGGGATTGAAGCTTTCTTT. This translates into CASSRTGIEAFF.

This chain links TRBV6-1 with TRBJ1-5, with 7 bases fitting TRBD1. The CDR3 spans 14 residues. The junction had 9 bases not matched to a gene; V was cut back by 7 bases and J by 6 bases. The germline CDR1 and CDR2 sequences are MNHNS and SASEGT. CDR3 in amino acids: CASTETGPSQPQHF. CDR3 coding DNA: TGTGCCAGCACCGAGACAGGGCCTAGTCAGCCCCAGCATTTT.

This clonotype was observed at least ten times. V gene TRBV15 combines with J gene TRBJ2-3; D is tentatively TRBD1 or TRBD2 (5 bases each). CDR1 and CDR2 (germline): LNHNV, YYDKDF (reference sequence). CDR3 size: 15 residues. V lost 1 base, J lost 2 bases, and 10 bases lay in between. CDR3 nucleotide sequence: TGTGCCACCAGCAGAGTGGGGGAGCCCACAGATACGCAGTATTTT. It translates to CATSRVGEPTDTQYF.

This clonotype was seen repeatedly, ten times or more. The CDR3 nucleotides read TGTGCCACCAGTGATCCGGGACCTGGGGCCAACGTCCTGACTTTC. Its translation: CATSDPGPGANVLTF. The chain uses TRBV24-1 and TRBJ2-6; D could derive from TRBD1 or TRBD2 (5 bases each). Per germline, CDR1 KGHDR and CDR2 SFDVKD. This CDR3 is 15 amino acids long. Trimming pared 3 bases from V and 2 bases from J, leaving 7 bases between.

The V gene is TRBV7-9, the J gene TRBJ2-5; 9 bases agree with TRBD2. The CDR3 runs 14 residues. Germline assignment: CDR1 SEHNR and CDR2 FQNEAQ (reference sequence). The V segment lost 1 base and the J segment 5 bases; nucleotides outside the gene matches: 2. DNA for the CDR3: TGTGCCAGCAGCTTAGTTGCGGGAGGGGAGACCCAGTACTTC. Encoded protein: CASSLVAGGETQYF.

This clonotype has only one observation. The J gene is TRBJ2-7, the V gene TRBV27, with unresolved D. This CDR3 spans 14 amino acids. Germline CDR1 MNHEY, CDR2 SMNVEV (reference sequence). Trimming cost V 5 bases and J 4 bases, with 15 bases left between them. The CDR3 is CASSQRQGPYEQYF. The CDR3 bases are TGTGCCAGCAGTCAAAGACAAGGTCCGTACGAGCAGTACTTC.

This sequence joins TRBV30 and TRBJ1-2, with a possible D match to TRBD1 (6 bases). Per germline, CDR1 GTSNPN and CDR2 SVGIG (reference sequence). CDR3 length equals 14 residues. V was cut by 4 bases and J by 8 bases, with 20 bases left in between. In DNA form, the CDR3 reads TGTGCCTGGATGCTGGACGGCAGGGGTAGGGGCTACACCTTC. This sequence encodes CAWMLDGRGRGYTF.

The sample holds many counts of this clonotype. The chain is built from TRBV6-1 and TRBJ2-7, with D perhaps TRBD1 (6 bases). V was trimmed by 4 bases and J by 4 bases, leaving 17 bases between them. The CDR3 consists of 15 residues. Germline V CDR1 and CDR2: MNHNS, SASEGT. The CDR3 sequence is CASSVTGREGYEQYF. The DNA of the CDR3 is TGTGCCAGCAGTGTCACAGGGCGCGAGGGGTACGAGCAGTACTTC.

The table lists this clonotype with many counts. The chain carries TRBV6-4 and TRBJ2-2, with 8 bases lining up with TRBD2. The germline gives CDR1 MRHNA, CDR2 SNTAGT. Trimming took 3 bases from V and 6 from J; bases not matched to a gene: 6. This CDR3 is 15 amino acids long. CDR3 in DNA: TGTGCCAGCAGTGAAGAGGCGGGAGGTTCCGGGGAGCTGTTTTTT. Amino acid sequence: CASSEEAGGSGELFF.

Only one count was recorded for this clonotype. The chain is built from TRBV7-2 and TRBJ2-5; 10 nucleotides agree with TRBD2. This CDR3 contains 15 residues. Germline V gives CDR1 SGHTA, CDR2 FQGNSA. Trimming removed 5 bases from V and 3 bases from J; junction bases left unmatched: 6. DNA of the CDR3: TGTGCCAGCAGCAGGGAGCTAGCGGGAGAAGAGACCCAGTACTTC. Translated: CASSRELAGEETQYF.

This chain joins TRBV6-2 or TRBV6-3 and TRBJ2-5; a weak D match, TRBD1 (5 bases). The CDR3 is 15 amino acids. Germline V lookup: CDR1 MNHEY, CDR2 SVGEGT. The germline V and J ends were trimmed by 4 bases and 2 bases, with 14 bases remaining between them. CDR3 coding DNA: TGTGCCAGCAGTTTAGGGGAAGCCTTTCAAGAGACCCAGTACTTC. This gives the protein CASSLGEAFQETQYF.

This clonotype has a count of ten or more. Relative to the germline gene, one junction end is altered; a read error may explain this. CDR3 region: CASSVADTDNVNTIYF. The CDR3 region has the DNA TGTGCCAGCAGCGTAGCAGACACGGATAATGTAAACACCATATATTTT. This chain uses TRBV7-2 with TRBJ1-3; D gene unclear. The CDR3 loop spans 16 amino acids. CDR1 SGHTA and CDR2 FQGNSA come from the germline V gene.

This clonotype was recorded many times. The chain has TRBV30 and TRBJ1-1; D is unclear. CDR1 and CDR2 (germline): GTSNPN, SVGIG (reference sequence). The CDR3 loop spans 12 amino acids. V shed 4 bases and J shed 11 bases, with 17 bases lying between them. Written as DNA, the CDR3 is TGTGCCTGGAAATCCCGGAGCCCTTGGGCTTTCTTT. This translates into CAWKSRSPWAFF. The full variable domain, its missing parts supplied by reference TRBV30 and TRBJ1-1, is SQTIHQWPATLVQPVGSPLSLECTVEGTSNPNLYWYRQAAGRGLQLLFYSVGIGQISSEVPQNLSASRPQDRQFILSSKKLLLSDSGFYLCAWKSRSPWAFFGQGTRLTVV.

This clonotype showed up many times. A much bigger clone sits one base away, suggesting this may be a read error. V gene TRBV24-1 combines with J gene TRBJ2-7; D unclear. Germline V gives CDR1 KGHDR, CDR2 SFDVKD. The V and J ends lost 3 bases and 5 bases respectively, with 4 bases between them. The CDR3 is made up of 11 amino acids. CDR3 DNA: TGTGCCACCAGTGATCGCAACGAGCAGTACTTC. Protein product: CATSDRNEQYF.

The chain joins TRBV7-2 to TRBJ2-7; D is possibly TRBD1 or TRBD2 (5 bases each). Trimming took off 7 bases at V and 6 bases at J, with 13 bases between the two ends. There are 12 residues in the CDR3. Germline V gene data show CDR1 as SGHTA and CDR2 as FQGNSA. The CDR3 DNA sequence: TGTGCCAGCACCTACCATGGGGGCGAGCAGTACTTC. The encoded protein is CASTYHGGEQYF.

Ten or more counts support this clonotype. With a much larger clone just one base away, this may be a read error. The chain joins TRBV6-1 to TRBJ2-2; 7 nucleotides align to TRBD1. The CDR3 consists of 16 residues. Germline CDR1 MNHNS, CDR2 SASEGT. V was clipped by 7 bases and J by 3 bases; unmatched bases: 11. In nucleotides, the CDR3 is TGTGCCAGCAATGCCGAGACAGGGCGGGACACCGGGGAGCTGTTTTTT. This sequence encodes CASNAETGRDTGELFF.

This chain joins TRBV6-1 and TRBJ2-7; perhaps D is TRBD1 or TRBD2 (6 bases each). The CDR3 consists of 12 residues. In germline, CDR1 is MNHNS, CDR2 SASEGT. Trimming left V 7 bases short and J 5 bases short, with 12 bases between. The DNA for the CDR3 is TGTGCCAGCAAGTACGGGGGCGACGAGCAGTACTTC. This sequence encodes CASKYGGDEQYF.

Here the CDR3 reads CASSSPAGRPGQYF. CDR3 coding DNA: TGTGCCAGCAGTTCCCCCGCAGGGAGACCCGGGCAGTACTTC. This chain connects TRBV28 to TRBJ2-7, with D possibly being TRBD1 or TRBD2 (5 bases each). This CDR3 comprises 14 residues. Trimming took 4 bases from V and 9 from J, leaving 19 bases between them. Germline CDR1 and CDR2: MDHEN and SYDVKM.

This clonotype was seen many times. The chain uses TRBV30 and TRBJ2-5; D ambiguous. CDR3 length: 13 residues. Trimming took off 3 bases at V and 2 bases at J, with 10 bases between the two ends. The germline CDR1 and CDR2 sequences are GTSNPN and SVGIG (reference sequence). DNA for the CDR3: TGTGCCTGGAGCCGGCAGAGACAAGAGACCCAGTACTTC. Encoded protein: CAWSRQRQETQYF.